The clone carrying this T cell receptor (beta chain) showed up just a few times. This sample stems from a study of blood T cell repertoires in COVID-19. The protocol was immunoSEQ multiplex PCR, while the TCRdb copy is restricted to in-frame clones and leaves out a portion. The data contain about 140,000 clones, more than 60% of them seen just once; the ten biggest clones take up 16%. The CDR3 totals 16 residues. J was trimmed by 6 bases and V by 5 bases; bases with no gene match: 9. Germline CDR1 reads LNHDA; CDR2 reads SQIVND (reference sequence). Material for sequencing was peripheral blood. The origin of this receptor is a man aged 45-60 years with acute or convalescent COVID-19. The chain is built from TRBV19 and TRBJ2-3; 12 positions match TRBD2. DNA of the CDR3: TGTGCCAGTAGTCAATGGACTAGCGGGGCCCCCGATACGCAGTATTTT. Encoded protein: CASSQWTSGAPDTQYF.